This T cell receptor beta chain appears in the sequencing data of a study of blood T cell repertoires in COVID-19. The overall study: COVID-19 samples collected from the United States, Italy and Spain covered acute and convalescent phases. T cells, B-cell-depleted T cells, or PBMCs supplied cDNA or gDNA.

One Seattle source followed patients from active infection through their disease course. As originally analysed: Estimates of nucleated cell counts were drawn from the amplification of reference gene primers. The protocol was immunoSEQ multiplex PCR, while the TCRdb copy is restricted to in-frame clones and leaves out a portion. That table supplies the V and J calls and clone size; D and trimming were determined from the DNA. The repertoire has around 270,000 clones, about 88% of them found once; the top ten carry approximately 5.3%. This clone was seen only a few times. Input material: peripheral blood. The TCR sequence derives from a woman aged 60-75 years with COVID-19, enrolled during active disease.

CDR3 coding DNA: TGTGCCAGCAGTACTCGGGCGACAGGGCGCATCGGGGCTTTCTTT. Its protein is CASSTRATGRIGAFF. The chain uses TRBV2 and TRBJ1-1, with 7 bases lining up with TRBD1. The CDR3 consists of 15 residues. Per germline, CDR1 SNHLY and CDR2 FYNNEI. Unmatched junction bases numbered 17, after V lost 5 bases and J lost 11 bases. The whole variable domain, filled in from reference TRBV2 and TRBJ1-1, reads EPEVTQTPSHQVTQMGQEVILRCVPISNHLYFYWYRQILGQKVEFLVSFYNNEISEKSEIFDDQFSVERPDGSNFTLKIRSTKLEDSAMYFCASSTRATGRIGAFFGQGTRLTVV.